Detailed here is one T cell receptor beta chain. The antigen this receptor binds is unknown. Qualities for individual bases were not recorded, and no much larger clone is one base off. Inclusive of the bounding cysteine and phenylalanine, the CDR3 is 17 residues long. Just CDR3 DNA is preserved here, 51 bases in frame from base 1. According to the germline V gene (reference sequence), CDR1 reads SSHAT and CDR2 reads FNYEAQ. The germline V end is reduced by 5 bases and the J end by 4 bases; junction bases left unmatched: 10. The cohort was made up of 500 to 850 healthy bone marrow donors. Cohort members were all nominally healthy when sampled, although unrecorded immune exposures were likely present. The donor was CMV seronegative and was included in the group of 352 seronegative cohort members. Each donor provided a peripheral blood sample, and peripheral blood mononuclear cells were used for TCR beta sequencing. The Qiagen DNeasy Blood Extraction Kit was used to extract genomic DNA from the blood cell samples.

The data stem from a study of cytomegalovirus exposure and HLA in healthy donors (dated by TCRdb to 2016 to 2017). Context from the whole study: An earlier analysis of several hundred of the donors reported 276 Gb of sequence data and around 100 million unique TCR beta sequences obtained from roughly 180 million T cells. An early release that covered around 590 HLA-typed donors contained 300 to 350 gigabases of sequencing data and around 85 million unique TCR sequences. Among the approximately 400 genotyped donors, around 79% belonged to the genetic ancestry cluster associated with self-reported Caucasian donors. The study aimed to test whether signatures of past pathogen exposure could be identified by cataloging public T cell receptors. The study profiled the T cell repertoires of more than 500 subjects by immunosequencing and related them to cytomegalovirus serostatus. A separate validation cohort of 90 to 150 different subjects was used in addition to the roughly 670-subject first cohort. To predict cytomegalovirus infection status, the study combined high-throughput TCR immunosequencing, statistical association of individual TCRs with disease status, and machine learning. A later analysis re-analyzed previously published TCR beta repertoires from 600 to 850 donors and added high-resolution HLA genotyping to study TCR occurrence patterns. Rather than drawing on any new phenotypic data, the later analysis identified candidate immune exposures from TCR beta sequences and the way those sequences occurred across donors. An earlier analysis of some 500 of the donors applied high-throughput TCR beta sequencing to assess whether each TCR beta V gene segment acted as functional or pseudogenic. Alongside the repertoire data, information on donor age, sex, ethnicity and CMV serostatus was compiled. Genome-wide SNP genotypes for about 60% of the roughly 670 donors were used in a later genetic analysis, which treated that subset as a discovery cohort. All discovery cohort repertoires had been generated on a single sequencing platform. HLA typing included class I and class II loci at four-digit resolution. The number of typed donors differed by locus: roughly 629-640 for A, B, C, DRB1 and DQB1; 500 to 550 for DQA1; 606 for DPA1; and 400 to 480 for DPB1. Several DR-DQ haplotypes were handled as single units for association and clustering, since linkage in the cohort was strong. Among roughly 400 genotyped donors of the cohort, an average of roughly 230,000 unique TCR beta nucleotide sequences was sequenced per donor, of which roughly 18% were non-productive.

Library preparation employed the immunoSEQ multiplex PCR assay. A mixture of 60 forward primers for TCR Vbeta segments and 13 reverse primers for TCR Jbeta segments was used in the multiplex PCR. The CDR3 region of rearranged TCR beta genes was amplified from genomic DNA with a multiplex PCR assay. The amplified TCR beta libraries were sequenced on the Illumina HiSeq System as 87-base-pair reads. From the authors' description of their analysis: A later analysis tallied 75 million to 85 million unique TCR beta chains across the 640 or so repertoires, and approximately 12 million of those chains were shared by two or more donors. To remove PCR and sequencing errors, raw reads were error-corrected and collapsed into unique sequences using a nearest-neighbor algorithm that merged closely related sequences. Alignment of CDR3 sequences to IMGT reference sequences was used to assign V, D and J gene segments. Each retained sequence needed at least a six-nucleotide match to both a V gene segment and a J gene segment. Rearrangements were called productive when the CDR3 lacked stop codons and stayed in frame with V and J; all others were non-productive. Following IMGT convention, CDR3 was defined as the stretch from the second conserved V-encoded cysteine to the conserved J-encoded phenylalanine. In an earlier analysis of more than 550 of the donors, sequences lacking an unambiguous match to a single V gene segment were excluded. In an earlier analysis of a few hundred of the donors, V segments were called functional above 56.7% productive rearrangements and were called segregating when the between-donor standard deviation exceeded 5%. A statistical classification framework was built for diagnosing cytomegalovirus status from the catalog of TCR beta chain sequences. In a later analysis, TCR nucleotide sequences were compared against IMGT/GENE-DB human TR gene sequences so that V and J genes could be assigned. The TCRdist pipeline was used in a later analysis to assign CDR3 sequences and most-parsimonious VDJ recombination scenarios. In a later analysis, every TCR beta chain was defined by the combination of its CDR3 amino acid sequence and its V-gene family, and reads without a unique V-gene family were dropped. A later analysis removed several hundred highly shared, low-generation-probability nucleotide sequences to deal with suspected cross-contamination and a sequencing artifact. A later analysis calculated a clonal expansion index for each public chain from normalized within-repertoire ranks of inferred template counts. A later analysis computed generation probabilities with a VDJ recombination model fitted to out-of-frame rearrangements, and checked the results against IGoR. In a later analysis, hypergeometric tests were used to score TCR-TCR, TCR-HLA and TCR-CMV co-occurrence, with a repertoire-size bias correction applied to TCR pairs. False discovery rates were estimated in a later analysis by permuting HLA or CMV assignments 20 times. A later analysis grouped co-occurring TCRs with DBSCAN, adding TCRdist sequence similarity when clustering within HLA-allele-positive subsets. Repertoires with fewer than 30,000 or more than 120,000 public chains were left out of co-occurrence clustering, as were about 5 repertoires with anomalous nucleotide sharing. TCRdb re-hosts the immuneACCESS table, in-frame sequences only. Its copies lack some clones; in the studies checked, an unresolved V gene accounts for under half of them, and the cause for the rest is not known. Clone size and V and J calls were adopted from that table, with D and trimming inferred from the DNA. The sample contains about 160,000 clones, roughly 80% of them found a single time. Approximately 2% of the sample goes to the ten largest clones.

Study-wide findings and limitations: A later analysis associated some 17,000 TCR beta sequences with specific HLA alleles at a false discovery rate of 0.05. In the study, 150 to 200 TCR beta chains were listed as associated with cytomegalovirus. A later analysis reported that several top co-occurrence clusters appeared linked to parvovirus B19, influenza, CMV and Epstein-Barr virus. Most CMV-associated TCR beta chains appeared to be HLA-restricted in a later analysis, and the HLA associations seemed to be driven largely by CMV exposure. Compared with the roughly 720-donor mean, donors in an Asian-associated ancestry cluster had fewer N-insertions in productive TCRs, according to a later genetic analysis. A further reported finding was that TCR beta sequences accurately predicted the HLA-A and HLA-B alleles for most subjects in the first cohort. In this cohort, only TCR beta chains were sequenced, and detectable features were limited by the absence of alpha or paired-chain data. An earlier analysis of approximately 570 of the donors showed that most TCR beta V segments appeared in productive rearrangements either about 87% or about 30% of the time, which broadly matched IMGT annotations. In a later analysis, HLA-associated TCR beta chains showed more clonal expansion and lower generation probabilities than non-associated chains that were equally common. The presence/absence analyses assumed that sequencing depth was roughly uniform across donors, and that assumption may not be true. Most TCR sequences were observed very rarely across donors, whereas some public TCRs were present in many individuals. The sequencing pipeline was judged likely to have produced a cluster of highly shared sequence variants as a technical artifact. The earlier analysis of 587 of the donors excluded roughly 16 rarely observed V segments, including chromosome 9 orphons, because counts were too low. V-gene and J-gene trimming of TCR beta chains was associated with a missense DCLRE1C variant in a later genetic analysis, and the association was replicated in an independent cohort. The classifier was reported to diagnose cytomegalovirus status with high specificity and sensitivity in both the original and validation cohorts. Because some donors lacked HLA typing at each locus, the association tests relied only on the typed subset. When HLA alleles, especially DR and DQ, strongly co-occurred, attributing TCR associations to individual alleles was difficult. It was suggested by the authors that the approach could potentially be generalized to other disease states and immunological phenotypes. Immune exposure information for the cohort was limited to CMV serostatus. Correlated functional status among segregating V segments might reflect linkage disequilibrium, but an unknown experimental factor could not be ruled out. Because the 87-base-pair reads could not distinguish some IMGT-functional V segments, including TRBV6-2 and TRBV6-3, those segments were excluded. In a later analysis, the rate of TCR association differed among HLA loci, with DRB1 alleles having the most associated TCRs and HLA-C alleles having the fewest. In vitro tests confirmed that a few of the cytomegalovirus-associated TCR beta chains recognize cytomegalovirus antigens.

The sample was PBMCs. Here the chain combines TRBV7-7 and TRBJ2-4, with 11 central nucleotides matching TRBD2. The source of this sequence is a female donor in good health and CMV-seronegative. The nucleotide sequence reads as follows: TGTGCCAGCAGCCCTACTCTAGCGGGAGGTGGGAAAAACATTCAGTACTTC. It codes for CASSPTLAGGGKNIQYF.